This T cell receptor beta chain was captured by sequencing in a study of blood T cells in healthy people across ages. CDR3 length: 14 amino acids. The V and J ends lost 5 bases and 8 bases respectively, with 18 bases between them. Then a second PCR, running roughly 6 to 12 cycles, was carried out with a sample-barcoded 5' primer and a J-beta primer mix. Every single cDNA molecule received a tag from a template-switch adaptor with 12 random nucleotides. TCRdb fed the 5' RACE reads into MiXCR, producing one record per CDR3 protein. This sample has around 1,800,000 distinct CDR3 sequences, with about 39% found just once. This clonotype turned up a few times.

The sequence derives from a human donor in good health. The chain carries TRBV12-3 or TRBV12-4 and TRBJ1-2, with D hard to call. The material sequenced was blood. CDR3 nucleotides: TGTGCCAGCAGTCGTTTCCCCTCCGTAGGCGGCTACACCTTC. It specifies CASSRFPSVGGYTF.